This TCR beta chain was sequenced for a study of regulatory T cells in long-lasting Graves disease. The study, taken as a whole, reports: Thyroid tissue was not sampled; only peripheral blood was. Persistent Graves' patients had lower TCR diversity than newly diagnosed ones.

This clonotype was observed at least ten times. What it binds is not known. TCR beta libraries were built with iRepertoire HTBI primers and Arm-PCR of CDR3 regions. TCRdb re-derived calls from the multiplex PCR reads in MiXCR, one entry per CDR3 protein. The repertoire holds approximately 470,000 distinct CDR3 sequences, with 16% as singletons. Time point reported: newly diagnosed GD, antithyroid drugs for less than 3 months. PBMC RNA was the source of the TCR library. This CDR3 has 16 residues. Germline loops: CDR1 SEHNR, CDR2 FQNEAQ (reference sequence). V dropped 1 base and J dropped 1; count of bases not matched to a gene: 4. These same records also appear under a second study, on T cells in Graves' hyperthyroidism and ophthalmopathy. That report adds: Uncontrolled infection, other autoimmune disease, pregnancy or lactation disqualified patients from enrolment. Most thyroid clonotypes expanded above 0.001 were also detected in blood.

The sequence derives from a middle-aged man with Graves disease. The rearrangement joins TRBV7-9 to TRBJ2-7; 10 positions match TRBD1. This material consisted of peripheral blood mononuclear cells (PBMCs), taken at new diagnosis, from a patient treated with antithyroid drugs. CDR3 DNA sequence: TGTGCCAGCAGCTTAGATAAGGGACAGGGGTCCTACGAGCAGTACTTC. This codes for CASSLDKGQGSYEQYF.